The table lists the clone carrying this T cell receptor beta chain with many counts. Antigen specificity is unknown. TCRdb re-called the PCR reads with MiXCR. The profile shows approximately 38,000 clones, about a sixth of them singletons. Patients underwent thyroid surgery, and none had received any treatment before it. The data are from a study of metastatic and nonmetastatic thyroid tumors. Across the whole study: Repertoire comparisons spanned blood and tumor or nodule tissue from malignant and benign thyroid patients.

Between the trimmed V and J ends, which lost 8 bases and 3 bases, there was a span of 8 bases. CDR3 length: 11 residues. Germline CDR1 is MNHNS and CDR2 is SASEGT. Whole-study results and caveats: TCR beta diversity was reportedly significantly higher in malignant thyroid tumors than benign nodules, in blood and tumor.

This clonotype was sampled from a female donor with papillary thyroid cancer or a benign thyroid nodule (not recorded which). Some clones in this sample may be carry-over from other donors' samples. J is TRBJ2-7 and V is TRBV6-1; D gene unclear. Source material: tumor tissue. The CDR3 coding sequence is TGTGCCAGCGGACCCGGCTACGAGCAGTACTTC. Encoded protein: CASGPGYEQYF.